The present T cell receptor beta chain was sequenced within a study of T cells in tuberculosis. On the study more broadly: This South African cohort compared adolescents with or without latent tuberculosis against adults with active tuberculosis. Study-level results: Shorter CDR3-alpha in active tuberculosis partly drove smaller distances.

About this clone itself: Antigen: not known.

Adolescents were screened for latent TB by skin test and IGRA. Each clinical donor contributed on average about 100,000 T cells from unsorted cryopreserved PBMC. Only in-frame clones appear in the TCRdb table, and some are missing; sequencing was by immunoSEQ multiplex PCR. Among around 26,000 clones listed, more than 80% were seen once. The TCR originated in a donor aged 10-29 years with latent tuberculosis or without tuberculosis infection. Some clones in this sample may be carry-over from other donors' samples. Source material: PBMCs.

The CDR3 region is CASSDYATNEKLFF. The DNA for the CDR3 is TGTGCCAGTTCGGACTATGCAACTAATGAAAAACTGTTTTTT. The chain links TRBV19 to TRBJ1-4, with no clear D. The CDR3 has 14 amino acids. CDR1 and CDR2 from the germline V gene are LNHDA and SQIVND (reference sequence). The V gene lost 8 bases and the J gene lost 0 bases, with 10 bases spanning the gap.